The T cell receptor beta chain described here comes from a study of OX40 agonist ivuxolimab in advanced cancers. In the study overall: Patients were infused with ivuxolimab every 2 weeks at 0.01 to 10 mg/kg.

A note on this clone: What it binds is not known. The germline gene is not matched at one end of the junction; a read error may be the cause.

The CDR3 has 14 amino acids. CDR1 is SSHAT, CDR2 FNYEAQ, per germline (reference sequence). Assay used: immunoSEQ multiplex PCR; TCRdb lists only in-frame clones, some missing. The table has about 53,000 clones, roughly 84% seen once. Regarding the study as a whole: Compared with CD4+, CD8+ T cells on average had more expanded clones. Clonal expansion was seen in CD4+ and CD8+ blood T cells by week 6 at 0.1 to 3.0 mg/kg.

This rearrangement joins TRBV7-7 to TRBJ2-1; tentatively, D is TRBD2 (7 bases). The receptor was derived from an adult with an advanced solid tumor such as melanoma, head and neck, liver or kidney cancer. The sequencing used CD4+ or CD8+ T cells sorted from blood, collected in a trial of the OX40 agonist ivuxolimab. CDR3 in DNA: TGTGCTAGCAGCTTAGGAGGGGGGGAGGTTGAGCAGTTCTTC. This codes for CASSLGGGEVEQFF. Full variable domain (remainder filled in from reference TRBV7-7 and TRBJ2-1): GAGVSQSPRYKVTKRGQDVTLRCDPISSHATLYWYQQALGQGPEFLTYFNYEAQPDKSGLPSDRFSAERPEGSISTLTIQRTEQRDSAMYRCASSLGGGEVEQFFGPGTRLTVL.